This passage covers 15 T cell receptor beta chains from one sample sequenced in a study of identical twins. TCRdb called the 5' RACE reads again in MiXCR, with one record for every CDR3 protein. The data contain 550,000 to 700,000 distinct CDR3 sequences, around a tenth of them singletons. These data are also associated with another study on yellow fever vaccine responses in identical twins.

The sequenced material came from PBMCs. These receptors all come from a woman between 18 and 29 years old in good health.

The rearrangement uses TRBV11-2 and TRBJ2-7; D perhaps matches TRBD1 (5 bases). Germline CDR1 reads SGHAT; CDR2 reads FQNNGV. The CDR3 sequence is 14 residues long. The germline V and J ends were trimmed by 5 bases and 3 bases, with 14 bases remaining between them. The DNA of the CDR3 is TGTGCCAGCAGCGAAGGGGCAGTGAACTACGAGCAGTACTTC. Encoded protein: CASSEGAVNYEQYF.

This clonotype was observed a handful of times. CDR3 loop: CASSQLANSYEQYF. CDR3 DNA sequence: TGTGCCAGCAGCCAACTAGCGAACTCCTACGAGCAGTACTTC. The rearrangement joins TRBV7-8 to TRBJ2-7; 7 bases line up with TRBD2. The CDR3 spans 14 residues. Germline-derived CDR1 and CDR2 are SGHVS and FQNEAQ. The J segment lost 0 bases and the V segment lost 5 bases, leaving 4 bases of the junction unmatched.

This clonotype showed up many times. The chain couples TRBV28 to TRBJ2-2, with D possibly TRBD1 on 7 matching bases. The CDR3 is 16 amino acids. CDR1 MDHEN and CDR2 SYDVKM come from the germline V gene. With 4 bases removed from V and 5 bases from J, the gap between germline ends came to 17 bases. This CDR3 is CASSSYKAGGTGELFF. In DNA, the CDR3 is TGTGCCAGCAGTTCTTATAAAGCAGGGGGGACCGGGGAGCTGTTTTTT.

This clonotype has ten or more counts. The chain joins TRBV7-3 to TRBJ2-2; D gene ambiguous. The germline V gene encodes CDR1 SGHTA and CDR2 FQGTGA. V lost 0 bases and J lost 6, with 8 bases in between. The CDR3 spans 14 residues. The CDR3 nucleotides are TGTGCCAGCAGCTTAACGGGCCGTTCCGGGGAGCTGTTTTTT. Its translation: CASSLTGRSGELFF.

Note on this clonotype: The germline gene is not matched at one end of the junction; a read error may be the cause. The V call is TRBV7-2, the J call TRBJ1-2; D gene unclear. The germline V gene has CDR1 SGHTA and CDR2 FQGNSA. The CDR3 runs 14 residues. The CDR3 nucleotides read TGTGCCAGCAGCATAGCAGGAGCGGGAGAGGGCTACACCTTC. As protein: CASSIAGAGEGYTF.

This clonotype was seen repeatedly, ten times or more. This sequence joins TRBV7-9 and TRBJ2-1; maybe TRBD2 (6 bases). V lost 7 bases to trimming and J lost 7 bases, with 14 bases between them. The CDR3 covers 13 residues. Germline V gives CDR1 SEHNR, CDR2 FQNEAQ (reference sequence). CDR3 sequence: CASTGLGVNEQFF. CDR3 coding DNA: TGTGCCAGCACGGGACTGGGAGTGAATGAGCAGTTCTTC. The whole variable domain, remainder taken from reference TRBV7-9 and TRBJ2-1, is DTGVSQNPRHKITKRGQNVTFRCDPISEHNRLYWYRQTLGQGPEFLTYFQNEAQLEKSRLLSDRFSAERPKGSFSTLEIQRTEQGDSAMYLCASTGLGVNEQFFGPGTRLTVL.

This clonotype was seen repeatedly, ten times or more. The chain combines TRBV19 with TRBJ2-2, with D uncertain. V was cut by 5 bases and J by 5 bases, with 6 bases left in between. Germline V gene lookup returns CDR1 LNHDA and CDR2 SQIVND (reference sequence). The CDR3 loop spans 12 amino acids. CDR3 coding DNA: TGTGCCAGTAGTTTCCTTACCGGGGAGCTGTTTTTT. Translated: CASSFLTGELFF.

This clonotype was seen many times. This chain uses TRBV7-8 with TRBJ2-2; the D gene is possibly TRBD1 (6 bases). The CDR3 contains 17 residues. Trimming removed 2 bases at V and 4 bases at J, with 17 bases between. Germline lookup yields CDR1 SGHVS and CDR2 FQNEAQ. Here the CDR3 reads CASSLFPARGTTGELFF. The CDR3 bases are TGTGCCAGCAGCTTATTCCCGGCCAGGGGTACCACCGGGGAGCTGTTTTTT.

There are many counts of this clonotype. V gene TRBV12-3 or TRBV12-4 combines with J gene TRBJ1-1; possible D gene TRBD1, 5 bases. CDR3 length: 13 amino acids. The V end lost 5 bases, the J end lost 1 base, and 8 bases lay between the germline ends. The CDR3 loop reads CASSLTGNTEAFF. CDR3 nucleotide sequence: TGTGCCAGCAGTCTTACAGGGAACACTGAAGCTTTCTTT.

This clonotype appeared many times. This chain links TRBV7-9 with TRBJ1-1; D not resolved. This CDR3 region has 11 residues. Trimming left V 3 bases short and J 11 bases short, with 10 bases between. Germline V gene lookup returns CDR1 SEHNR and CDR2 FQNEAQ (reference sequence). CDR3 protein: CASSFRENAFF. CDR3 nucleotides: TGTGCCAGCAGCTTTCGGGAGAATGCTTTCTTT.

The chain carries TRBV7-9 and TRBJ1-6; D unclear. Per germline, CDR1 SEHNR and CDR2 FQNEAQ (reference sequence). CDR3 length: 16 residues. The V end was cut by 4 bases, the J end by 6 bases, with 16 bases between. This CDR3 is CASSSTGNRGNSPLHF. CDR3 in DNA: TGTGCCAGCAGCTCGACTGGGAACCGGGGTAATTCACCCCTCCACTTT.

This sequence joins TRBV4-3 and TRBJ2-7; D is uncertain. In germline, CDR1 is LGHNA, CDR2 YSLEER. The V end was cut by 0 bases, the J end by 2 bases, with 11 bases between. The CDR3 totals 15 residues. CDR3 coding DNA: TGCGCCAGCAGCCAAGATGTTCCCCCCCCCTACGAGCAGTACTTC. Translated, it gives CASSQDVPPPYEQYF.

V gene TRBV30 combines with J gene TRBJ2-7; D remains ambiguous. CDR3 length: 12 residues. CDR1 and CDR2 from the germline V gene are GTSNPN and SVGIG (reference sequence). CDR3: CALRVRFHEQYF. As DNA, the CDR3 is TGTGCATTAAGAGTACGGTTCCACGAGCAGTACTTC.

This clonotype was counted a few times. The V and J genes are TRBV10-3 and TRBJ2-3, with 8 bases aligning to TRBD1. The CDR3 is 18 amino acids. V shed 6 bases, J shed 2 bases, and the junction held 16 bases outside the gene matches. Per the germline V gene, CDR1 is ENHRY and CDR2 is SYGVKD. CDR3 amino acids: CAISPDRARSPYTDTQYF. The DNA for the CDR3 is TGTGCCATCAGCCCGGACAGGGCAAGGTCCCCGTACACAGATACGCAGTATTTT.

This clonotype was counted only a few times. The rearrangement joins TRBV6-5 to TRBJ2-7; a weak D match, TRBD2 (6 bases). This CDR3 has 14 residues. In germline, CDR1 is MNHEY, CDR2 SVGAGI. The germline V and J ends were trimmed by 2 bases and 3 bases, with 11 bases remaining between them. The CDR3 DNA is TGTGCCAGCAGTTACGGGGGGACTTACTACGAGCAGTACTTC. Protein sequence: CASSYGGTYYEQYF.